These 25 T cell receptor beta chains originate from one sample sequenced in a study of tumor-infiltrating lymphocytes in primary liver carcinoma. Germline DNA was also extracted, and blood RNA derived from unsorted whole blood. Production of TCR beta cDNA used 400 to 650 ng total RNA together with a constant-region primer. ARM-PCR, slightly modified, supplied the TCR beta libraries through three nested multiplex PCR rounds. Both of the initial two PCR rounds ran for 10 cycles and employed TRBV1-TRBV30 forward primers alongside a C-beta reverse primer. TCRdb called the multiplex PCR reads again in MiXCR, with one record for every CDR3 protein. The sample has hundreds of thousands of distinct CDR3 sequences; 65% are singletons. Sequenced sample: peripheral blood. The receptors come from a man between 35 and 55 years old with primary liver carcinoma and hepatitis B virus infection.

Note on this clonotype: At one boundary the junction diverges from the germline segment, which might be a read error. This chain links TRBV19 with TRBJ1-5, with 9 nucleotides matching TRBD1. The CDR3 covers 14 residues. The germline V gene has CDR1 LNHDA and CDR2 SQIVND (reference sequence). CDR3 region: CASSTTGGNQSQHF. The CDR3 nucleotides read TGTGCCAGTAGTACCACAGGGGGCAATCAGTCCCAGCATTTT.

This clonotype was seen at least ten times. V is TRBV6-1 and J is TRBJ2-7; either TRBD1 or TRBD2 may fit D (5 bases each). The CDR3 is made up of 12 amino acids. Germline V gives CDR1 MNHNS, CDR2 SASEGT. V was pared by 11 bases and J by 4 bases, with 15 bases between. The CDR3 DNA reads as TGTGCCTCCCAGGGACGATCGTACGAGCAGTACTTC. It yields the protein CASQGRSYEQYF.

This clonotype was recorded only once. The chain joins TRBV28 to TRBJ2-1, with 10 bases identical to TRBD2. V shed 2 bases and J 3 bases; nucleotides not matched to a gene: 7. Germline V gene lookup returns CDR1 MDHEN and CDR2 SYDVKM. The CDR3 length is 17 residues. The CDR3 coding sequence is TGTGCCAGCAGTTTACTAAGATCTAGCGGGAGCTACAATGAGCAGTTCTTC. Translated, it gives CASSLLRSSGSYNEQFF.

CDR3 nucleotide sequence: TGTGCCAGCACCGACACTCCTGAGGGACCTAGGGCTTTCTTT. It translates to CASTDTPEGPRAFF. The chain combines TRBV6-1 with TRBJ1-1; D possibly corresponds to TRBD1 (5 bases). Germline values: CDR1 MNHNS, CDR2 SASEGT. The CDR3 is made up of 14 amino acids. Trimming stripped 7 bases from V and 11 bases from J, with 23 bases between.

This clonotype was found many times. The chain employs TRBV6-6 and TRBJ2-3; D tentatively reads TRBD1 or TRBD2 (7 bases each). The ends were cut back, 5 bases at V and 0 bases at J, with 15 bases in the middle. The CDR3 is 16 residues long. The germline V gene has CDR1 MNHNY and CDR2 SVGAGI (reference sequence). CDR3 in amino acids: CASSARGGDSTDTQYF. CDR3 DNA: TGTGCCAGCAGTGCCAGGGGGGGGGACAGCACAGATACGCAGTATTTT.

A note on this clonotype: The germline gene is not matched at one end of the junction; a read error may be the cause. The chain recombines TRBV11-2 with TRBJ2-5; D remains unclear. There are 15 residues in the CDR3. Germline loops: CDR1 SGHAT, CDR2 FQNNGV. In DNA, the CDR3 is TGTGCCAGCAGCTTAGCGTCTGAGCCTCAAGAGGCCCAGTACTTC. Protein sequence: CASSLASEPQEAQYF.

Note on this clonotype: One end of the junction varies from germline; a read error may be responsible. The V call is TRBV11-1, the J call TRBJ2-3; D is unresolved. The CDR3 covers 14 residues. The germline V gene encodes CDR1 SGHAT and CDR2 FQDESV (reference sequence). The CDR3 sequence: CASSFGDSIGTQYF. In DNA, the CDR3 is TGTGCCAGCAGCTTCGGAGATAGCATAGGTACGCAGTACTTT.

This clonotype was recorded many times. The rearrangement links TRBV6-2 or TRBV6-3 to TRBJ1-1; no clear D. The CDR3 consists of 11 residues. Germline assignment: CDR1 MNHEY and CDR2 SVGEGT. Trimming took 6 bases from V and 11 from J, leaving 13 bases between them. CDR3 residues: CASSAPGKAFF. For the CDR3, the DNA is TGTGCCAGCAGCGCCCCGGGGAAGGCTTTCTTT.

Note on this clonotype: This clone may be a read error of a much larger clone one base away. The CDR3 spells CASSYLGQNVAFF. The DNA for the CDR3 is TGTGCCAGCAGTTACTTAGGACAGAATGTAGCTTTCTTT. The J gene is TRBJ1-1, the V gene TRBV6-5; D may be TRBD1 (6 bases). Germline-derived CDR1 and CDR2 are MNHEY and SVGAGI. The CDR3 totals 13 residues. Between the trimmed V and J ends, which lost 1 base and 10 bases, there was a span of 13 bases.

Concerning this clonotype: In this CDR3 the conserved last residue, phenylalanine or tryptophan, is missing, so a read error is likely. The V gene is TRBV11-2, the J gene TRBJ2-1, with 7 bases lining up with TRBD1. This CDR3 is 14 amino acids long. The trim removed 5 bases at V and 11 bases at J, leaving 12 bases unmatched. Germline CDR1 and CDR2: SGHAT and FQNNGV. The DNA for the CDR3 is TGTGCCAGCAGCCCAAGGACAGGTCACTCGAAGCAGTTCATC. Amino acid sequence: CASSPRTGHSKQFI.

This clonotype was observed a single time. This sequence may be a read error, since a much larger clone differs from it by one base. The DNA for the CDR3 is TGTGCCAGCAGCTTGGACCTGACTAGCGGTTCCTACAATGAGCAGTTCTTC. It translates to CASSLDLTSGSYNEQFF. The chain employs TRBV5-6 and TRBJ2-1; 9 bases map to TRBD2. This CDR3 spans 17 amino acids. V lost 0 bases to trimming and J lost 1 base; unmatched junction nucleotides: 5. Germline CDR1 SGHDT, CDR2 YYEEEE.

Points on this clonotype: Sequence at one end of the junction differs from germline and may be a read error. The rearrangement uses TRBV6-2 or TRBV6-3 and TRBJ2-7; 11 bases align to TRBD2. The CDR3 contains 16 residues. Germline V gives CDR1 MNHEY, CDR2 SVGEGT. The CDR3 here is CAGSQATGLAGGEQYF. The CDR3 DNA follows: TGTGCCGGCAGCCAGGCCACAGGGCTAGCGGGAGGCGAGCAGTACTTC.

As regards this clonotype: A read error is possible here, since a much larger clone lies one base away. This is likely a read error, given that the CDR3 carries no conserved phenylalanine or tryptophan at its end. The chain employs TRBV5-1 and TRBJ2-5, with 10 bases identical to TRBD2. The CDR3 runs to 13 residues. Germline-derived CDR1 and CDR2 are SGHRS and YFSETQ. The J segment lost 5 bases and the V segment lost 5 bases, leaving 3 bases of the junction unmatched. In DNA form, the CDR3 reads TGCGCCAGCAGGGGACTAGCGTTGGAGACCCAGTACTAC. Protein sequence: CASRGLALETQYY.

This clonotype was seen once. This may come from a read error, since a much larger clone is one base off. V and J are TRBV12-3 or TRBV12-4 and TRBJ1-2; D is unclear. V was pared by 7 bases and J by 1 base, with 10 bases between. The CDR3 is 13 residues long. The CDR3 DNA is TGTGCCAGCACCCTGACACTTAACTATGGCTACACCTTC. It translates to CASTLTLNYGYTF.

This clonotype was found a few times. The J gene is TRBJ1-1, the V gene TRBV6-5; no reliable D call. CDR3 length: 11 amino acids. CDR1 and CDR2 (germline): MNHEY, SVGAGI. V shed 11 bases and J shed 5 bases, with 12 bases lying between them. The CDR3: CAAGGDTEAFF. CDR3 sequence (DNA): TGTGCCGCAGGCGGGGATACTGAAGCTTTCTTT.

The chain carries TRBV5-1 and TRBJ2-1; TRBD2 agrees at 9 bases. CDR1 and CDR2 (germline): SGHRS, YFSETQ. The CDR3 length is 15 residues. Trimming at V came to 7 bases and at J to 4 bases, leaving 9 bases not matched to a gene. CDR3 DNA sequence: TGCGCCAGCGCCCTTTTAGCGGGAGTATACAATGAGCAGTTCTTC. Its protein product is CASALLAGVYNEQFF.

V usage is TRBV4-1 and J usage is TRBJ2-7; D might be TRBD2 (5 bases). This CDR3 has 14 residues. V dropped 2 bases and J dropped 1 base, with 9 bases sitting between them. Germline V gives CDR1 MGHRA, CDR2 YSYEKL. CDR3 nucleotide sequence: TGCGCCAGCAGCCAATCTGGCGGGTCCTACGAGCAGTACTTC. Encoded protein: CASSQSGGSYEQYF.

This clonotype was counted once. A junction boundary mismatches the germline segment, possibly from a read error. The chain has TRBV12-3 or TRBV12-4 and TRBJ2-5; no clear D gene. The CDR3 sequence is 13 residues long. CDR3 in DNA: TGTGACAGCAGTTTGCTACAGCAAGAGACCCAGTACTTC. Its protein is CDSSLLQQETQYF.

This clonotype showed up many times. The chain carries TRBV29-1 and TRBJ1-1; unclear D gene. CDR1 is SQVTM and CDR2 is ANQGSEA in the germline V gene. Trimming left V 4 bases short and J 3 bases short, with 9 bases between. The CDR3 runs to 12 residues. The CDR3 here is CSVAPTDTEAFF. The CDR3 coding sequence is TGCAGCGTTGCCCCCACCGACACTGAAGCTTTCTTT.

Comments on this clonotype: Sequence at one end of the junction differs from germline and may be a read error. This chain uses TRBV11-2 with TRBJ2-1; TRBD1 aligns across 9 bases. Germline assignment: CDR1 SGHAT and CDR2 FQNNGV. This CDR3 is built from 15 residues. The CDR3 DNA sequence: TGTGGCAGCAGCCCCCTCCGGGACAGGGCTTGTGAGCAGTTCTTC. Its protein is CGSSPLRDRACEQFF.

With regard to this clonotype: A much larger clone lies a single base off, so this may be a read error. V and J are TRBV12-3 or TRBV12-4 and TRBJ1-5, with unresolved D. The CDR3 runs to 14 residues. The CDR3 loop reads CASKGRYSNQPRHF. In nucleotides, the CDR3 is TGTGCCAGTAAAGGACGTTATAGCAATCAGCCCCGGCATTTT.

The V call is TRBV2, the J call TRBJ2-1; the D gene is possibly TRBD1 (8 bases). Looked up from germline, CDR1 is SNHLY and CDR2 is FYNNEI. Trimming removed 10 bases from V and 0 bases from J, with 16 bases in between. CDR3 length equals 15 residues. The CDR3 DNA is TGTGCCACCCAGGGGGCGGGAGTCTCCTACAATGAGCAGTTCTTC. This encodes CATQGAGVSYNEQFF.

This clonotype was seen a few times. A much larger clone sits a single nucleotide away, making a read error possible. The chain is built from TRBV12-5 and TRBJ1-1, with D perhaps matching TRBD1 (5 bases). The CDR3 contains 16 residues. V gave up 4 bases and J gave up 0 bases, with 15 bases separating them. The germline V gene encodes CDR1 LGHNT and CDR2 FRNRAP. The CDR3 spells CASGCLPGSMNTEAFF. DNA for the CDR3: TGTGCTAGTGGTTGCCTTCCAGGGAGCATGAACACTGAAGCTTTCTTT.

Worth noting for this clonotype: An end of the junction differs from the germline gene, which may be a read error. CDR3 amino acids: CASRPPGPNYERYF. CDR3 DNA: TGTGCCAGCAGACCTCCGGGACCGAATTACGAGCGGTACTTC. The chain has TRBV6-5 and TRBJ2-7, with D perhaps assigned TRBD1 or TRBD2 (5 bases each). Germline CDR1 is MNHEY and CDR2 is SVGAGI. The CDR3 sequence is 14 residues long.

This clonotype was observed a single time. At one end the junction does not follow the germline gene, possibly because of a read error. The gene calls are TRBV12-3 or TRBV12-4 and TRBJ2-5; D tentatively fits TRBD1 or TRBD2 (5 bases each). The CDR3 is made up of 14 amino acids. CDR3 nucleotides: TGTGTCAGCGCTCAGGGACGGTCCCAAGAGACCCAGTACTTC. Its translation: CVSAQGRSQETQYF.